Included here is one T cell receptor beta chain sequence, with context. V was pared by 0 bases and J by 6 bases, with 12 bases between. CDR1 and CDR2 (germline): SGHRS, YFSETQ. This CDR3 contains 14 residues. These data originate in a study of blood T cell repertoires in COVID-19. As for the study in general: Specimens from acute and convalescent COVID-19 originated in the United States, Italy and Spain. In each case, the material was cDNA or gDNA derived from T cells, B-cell-depleted T cells, or PBMCs.

Original handling: Reference gene primer amplification in the assay estimated nucleated cell counts. TCRdb's table, derived via immunoSEQ multiplex PCR, lists solely in-frame clones and lacks some. V, J and clone size are taken as reported in that table, and D and trimming were inferred from the DNA itself. The sample lists about 240,000 clones; over 75% were seen once. V and J are TRBV5-1 and TRBJ1-1; D is unclear. Material for sequencing was peripheral blood. The receptor comes from a man aged 30-40 years who had recovered from COVID-19. This chain's CDR3 is CASSLAAGKAEAFF. For the CDR3, the DNA is TGCGCCAGCAGCTTGGCCGCGGGTAAGGCTGAAGCTTTCTTT. Combining the CDR3 with reference TRBV5-1 and TRBJ1-1 gives the whole variable domain KAGVTQTPRYLIKTRGQQVTLSCSPISGHRSVSWYQQTPGQGLQFLFEYFSETQRNKGNFPGRFSGRQFSNSRSEMNVSTLELGDSALYLCASSLAAGKAEAFFGQGTRLTVV.